The entry below describes one T cell receptor (beta chain). This record comes from a study of monozygotic twins with inflammatory bowel disease. This CDR3 has 18 amino acids. Germline V gene lookup returns CDR1 MNHEY and CDR2 SMNVEV (reference sequence). Each sample had eight separate cDNA synthesis reactions. TCRdb processed the 5' RACE reads again and assigns one entry to each CDR3 protein, with no DNA. The listing records around 380,000 distinct CDR3 sequences. The sequence was obtained from a human donor with ulcerative colitis or Crohn's disease, or a healthy co-twin of an affected twin (not recorded which). The V call is TRBV27, the J call TRBJ2-6; TCRdb names TRBD2, which stays unverified in the absence of DNA. Sequencing used blood. CDR3 protein: CASMGRLAAFSGANVLTF.